The clone carrying this T cell receptor (beta chain) was recorded at least ten times. What it binds is not known. This sample is drawn from a study of identical twins. Healthy Caucasians alone served as donors. The CDR3 runs to 12 residues. The germline V gene has CDR1 DFQATT and CDR2 SNEGSKA (reference sequence). Each CDR3 protein is one row after TCRdb ran MiXCR on the 5' RACE reads. Among 200,000 to 300,000 distinct CDR3 sequences listed, around 7% were seen once. Findings and caveats of the study: Insertions were fewer in abundant cord blood beta clonotypes, whereas memory repertoires showed none of this pattern.

A further study also used this sample, focusing on yellow fever vaccine responses in identical twins.

The receptor was derived from a woman between 18 and 30 years old in good health. Sequenced: memory (CD45RO+) T cells sorted from blood. The chain has TRBV20-1 and TRBJ1-1, with a weak D call TRBD1 (5 bases). The chain's CDR3 is CSPAGENTEAFF. Here the CDR3 DNA reads TGCTCCCCCGCGGGGGAGAACACTGAAGCTTTCTTT.